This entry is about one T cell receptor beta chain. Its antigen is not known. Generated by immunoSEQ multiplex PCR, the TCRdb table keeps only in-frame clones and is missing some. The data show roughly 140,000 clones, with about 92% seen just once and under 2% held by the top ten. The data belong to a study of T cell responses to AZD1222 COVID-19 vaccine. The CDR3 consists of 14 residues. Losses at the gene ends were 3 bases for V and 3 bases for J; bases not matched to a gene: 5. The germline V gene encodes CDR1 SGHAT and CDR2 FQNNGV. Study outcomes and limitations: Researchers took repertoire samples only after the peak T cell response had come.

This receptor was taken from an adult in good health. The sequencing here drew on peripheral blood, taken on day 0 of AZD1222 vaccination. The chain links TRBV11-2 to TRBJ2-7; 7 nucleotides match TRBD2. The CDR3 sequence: CASSFAGEGYEQYF. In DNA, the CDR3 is TGTGCCAGCAGCTTCGCGGGAGAGGGCTACGAGCAGTACTTC.